The 8 T cell receptor beta chains presented below share a single source sample, sequenced in a study of cytomegalovirus exposure and HLA in healthy donors. TCRdb's table, derived via immunoSEQ multiplex PCR, lists solely in-frame clones and lacks some. This sample yields 200,000 to 250,000 clones, of which approximately 80% are seen a single time; around an eighth belongs to the top ten. Sequencing was carried out using PBMCs. The receptor source for this set is a woman aged 30 to 39 in good health and CMV-seropositive.

The rearrangement links TRBV9 to TRBJ2-7; 9 bases align to TRBD2. The CDR3 extends over 15 amino acids. Looked up from germline, CDR1 is SGDLS and CDR2 is YYNGEE. Trimming cost V 0 bases and J 3 bases; bases outside gene matches: 4. The CDR3 reads CASSVGASGIYEQYF. The CDR3 DNA is TGTGCCAGCAGCGTAGGTGCTAGCGGGATCTACGAGCAGTACTTC.

The rearrangement links TRBV6-5 to TRBJ2-7; 9 positions agree with TRBD2. Trimming took 9 bases from V and 1 from J; bases not matched to a gene: 10. Germline CDR1 and CDR2: MNHEY and SVGAGI. This CDR3 spans 15 amino acids. CDR3 sequence: CASAIAGVGSYEQYF. In DNA form, the CDR3 reads TGTGCCAGTGCTATAGCGGGAGTAGGGTCCTACGAGCAGTACTTC.

This clone occurred once. CDR3 region: CASSLEFGVGYTF. The CDR3 bases are TGTGCCAGCAGCTTAGAGTTTGGGGTTGGCTACACCTTC. The V and J genes are TRBV7-2 and TRBJ1-2; unclear D gene. V lost 1 base and J lost 7, with 10 bases in between. The germline V gene has CDR1 SGHTA and CDR2 FQGNSA. CDR3 size: 13 residues. Drawing the rest from reference TRBV7-2 and TRBJ1-2, the complete variable domain is GAGVSQSPSNKVTEKGKDVELRCDPISGHTALYWYRQSLGQGLEFLIYFQGNSAPDKSGLPSDRFSAERTGGSVSTLTIQRTQQEDSAVYLCASSLEFGVGYTFGSGTRLTVV.

This clone showed up just once. V gene TRBV6-5 combines with J gene TRBJ1-1, with D unresolved. V gave up 5 bases and J gave up 1 base, with 5 bases separating them. Germline CDR1 reads MNHEY; CDR2 reads SVGAGI. This CDR3 has 12 residues. This chain's CDR3 is CASSSPNTEAFF. CDR3 DNA: TGTGCCAGCAGTAGCCCGAACACTGAAGCTTTCTTT.

This clone was seen more than once but under ten times. The chain is built from TRBV19 and TRBJ1-1; D gene unclear. V shed 8 bases and J shed 9 bases, with 7 bases lying between them. The germline V gene encodes CDR1 LNHDA and CDR2 SQIVND (reference sequence). The CDR3 length is 9 residues. DNA of the CDR3: TGTGCCAGTGGTACCCAAGCTTTCTTT. Its translation is CASGTQAFF.

The chain is built from TRBV25-1 and TRBJ2-5, with TRBD2 matching 8 bases. The ends lost 0 bases at V and 2 bases at J; junction bases unmatched: 5. Germline lookup yields CDR1 MGHDK and CDR2 SYGVNS. There are 16 residues in the CDR3. The CDR3, as DNA: TGTGCCAGCAGTGAATATCGGGTAGCGGGGCAAGAGACCCAGTACTTC. Amino acid sequence: CASSEYRVAGQETQYF.

This clone was counted a few times. V gene TRBV6-5 combines with J gene TRBJ2-7, with unresolved D. The length of the CDR3 is 12 residues. Germline V gene sequence: CDR1 MNHEY, CDR2 SVGAGI. Trimming took off 8 bases at V and 3 bases at J, with 11 bases between the two ends. The CDR3 region is CASRGDDYEQYF. In DNA, the CDR3 is TGTGCCAGCCGTGGGGATGACTACGAGCAGTACTTC.

This clone has more than one count but fewer than ten. The gene calls are TRBV19 and TRBJ2-1; D ambiguous. The CDR3 covers 11 residues. The germline CDR1 and CDR2 sequences are LNHDA and SQIVND (reference sequence). Trimming cost V 4 bases and J 6 bases, with 4 bases left between them. The CDR3 loop reads CASSRGNEQFF. DNA of the CDR3: TGTGCCAGTAGTAGAGGCAATGAGCAGTTCTTC.